Detailed here is one TCR beta chain. These data come from a study of blood T cell repertoires in COVID-19. Turning to the study itself: T cells, B-cell-depleted T cells, or PBMCs provided the cDNA or gDNA that served as material.

This CDR3 is 14 amino acids long. Germline lookup yields CDR1 SGHDT and CDR2 YYEEEE. Trimming removed 6 bases from V and 11 bases from J; junction bases left unmatched: 16. Per the original methods: Counts of nucleated cells, estimated from reference gene primer amplification, were obtained. Here immunoSEQ multiplex PCR was the method, and the copy in TCRdb shows in-frame clones only, minus some. V, J and clone size were drawn from that table, and D and trimming were deduced from the DNA. The data contain roughly 120,000 clones, around 74% of them singletons. The rearrangement joins TRBV5-6 to TRBJ1-1, with 7 bases fitting TRBD1. Sequencing was carried out using peripheral blood. This receptor was taken from a man older than 75 with COVID-19, enrolled during active disease. CDR3 sequence reads: CASTQTGTPREAFF. In nucleotides, the CDR3 is TGTGCCAGCACCCAGACAGGGACCCCGCGTGAGGCTTTCTTT.